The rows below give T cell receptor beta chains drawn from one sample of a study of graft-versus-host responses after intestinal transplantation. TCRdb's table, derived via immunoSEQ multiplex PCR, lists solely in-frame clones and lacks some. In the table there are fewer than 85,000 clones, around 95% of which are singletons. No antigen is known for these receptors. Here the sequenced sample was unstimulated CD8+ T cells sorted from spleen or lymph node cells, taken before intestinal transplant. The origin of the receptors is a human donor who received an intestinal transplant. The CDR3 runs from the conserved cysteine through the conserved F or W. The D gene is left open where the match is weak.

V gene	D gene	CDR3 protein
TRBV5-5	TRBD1	CASSLAWLTGNTQNTQYF
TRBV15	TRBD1	CATSRGDSDNSPLHF
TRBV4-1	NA	CASSQALANLGDTQYF
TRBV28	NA	CASSFAGAKETQYF
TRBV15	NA	CATSREGHEQYF
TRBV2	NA	CASRISGGSNEQFF
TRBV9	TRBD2	CASSMNLGTSKETQYF
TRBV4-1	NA	CASSQVFMNQETQYF
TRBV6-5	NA	CASSPGSFPYEQYF
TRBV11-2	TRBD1	CASSLRGTGGLDYEQYF
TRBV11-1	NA	CASSFFGGSYEQYF
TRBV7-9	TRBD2	CASSPRIAGGGEQFF
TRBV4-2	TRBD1	CASSQDSRTGKIYEQYF
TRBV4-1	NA	CASSQDWGRRGPSYEQYF
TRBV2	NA	CASSEDEQYF
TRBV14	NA	CASSLSPDGRWGEAFF
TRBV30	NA	CAWSVVGGADEQFF
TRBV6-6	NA	CASSYSGWEDGYTF
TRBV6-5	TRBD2	CASGLADNEQFF
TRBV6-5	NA	CASSYSSGALAFF
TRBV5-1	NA	CASSPQTRWTDTQYF
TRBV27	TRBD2	CASSLTSGNSYEQYF
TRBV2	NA	CASSSLAGRQEGYTF
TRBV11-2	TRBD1	CASSYRQGASYEQYF
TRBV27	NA	CASSTTGYEQYF
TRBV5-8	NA	CASSGGPLWNEQFF
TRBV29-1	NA	CSVEEMTGELFF
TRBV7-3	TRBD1	CASSGQGNTGELFF
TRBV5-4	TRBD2	CASSHNGLAGMNGELFF
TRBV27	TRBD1	CASIPGQTPYEQYF
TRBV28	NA	CASSPEGTEAFF
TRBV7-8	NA	CASEGREPYEQYF
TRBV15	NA	CATSTRPFAGLSYNEQFF
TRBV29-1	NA	CSVEWQGHSNQPQHF
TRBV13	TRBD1	CASSLGQSVGEQYF
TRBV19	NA	CASSLGSGLPEAFF
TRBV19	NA	CASSIKLSYNQPQHF
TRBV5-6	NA	CASSSRVFGNSPLHF
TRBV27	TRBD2	CASSSSGSYNEQFF
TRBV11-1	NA	CASSFSDGYNEQFF
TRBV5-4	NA	CASSSIATDTQYF
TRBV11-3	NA	CASSLVSTGRGTGELFF
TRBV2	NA	CASSVAGRLNQPQHF
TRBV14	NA	CASSQARGGGNSYNSPLHF
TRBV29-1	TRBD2	CSVEGLAGAPSLYEQYF
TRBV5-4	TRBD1	CASSLGGQGRQPQHF
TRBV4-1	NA	CASSQDWEETQYF
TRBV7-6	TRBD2	CASSLWEGGETQYF
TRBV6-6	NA	CASSYEYTDTQYF
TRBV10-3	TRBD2	CAIRPGLAGGEQFF
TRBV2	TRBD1	CASSPLEDRVHIRNYGYTF
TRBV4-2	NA	CASSQPLLETQYF
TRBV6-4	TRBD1	CASSQTFTGTGGTEAFF
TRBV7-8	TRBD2	CASSINSGSSYEQYF
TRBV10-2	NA	CASRLNTEAFF
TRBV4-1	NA	CASSQIHSGRGGYTF
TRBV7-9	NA	CASSLGGSLTQPQHF